This passage covers 2 T cell receptor beta chains from one sample sequenced in a study of human T cells and chemical hapten exposure. TCRdb re-derived calls from the RACE reads in MiXCR, one entry per CDR3 protein. Of some 120,000 distinct CDR3 sequences in the sample, 12% are singletons; the top ten hold roughly 1.5%. Time point specified: patch test 1, 2 weeks after DPC sensitization. Treatment indicated: therapeutic diphenylcyclopropenone sensitization with weekly scalp DPC. The sample here was whole blood, taken in connection with sensitization to the hapten diphenylcyclopropenone (DPC). All receptors come from a woman in her fifties or sixties with alopecia areata. Some clones in this sample may be carry-over from other donors' samples.

The sample holds a few counts of this clonotype. The chain employs TRBV7-2 and TRBJ1-6; 7 nucleotides line up with TRBD1. Germline V gives CDR1 SGHTA, CDR2 FQGNSA. The CDR3 length is 14 residues. V lost 4 bases and J lost 7; bases outside the gene matches: 4. The DNA of the CDR3 is TGTGCCAGCAGCTCACAGGGGCGGAATTCACCCCTCCACTTT. Protein product: CASSSQGRNSPLHF.

This clonotype was picked up a small number of times. In DNA, the CDR3 is TGTGCCAGTAGGCAGGGGGAAACCGGCAATCAGCCCCAGCATTTT. Protein: CASRQGETGNQPQHF. The chain employs TRBV19 and TRBJ1-5, with 7 bases that match TRBD1. V lost 6 bases, J lost 2 bases, and 7 bases stayed unmatched. CDR3 length: 15 residues. Germline CDR1 and CDR2: LNHDA and SQIVND (reference sequence).